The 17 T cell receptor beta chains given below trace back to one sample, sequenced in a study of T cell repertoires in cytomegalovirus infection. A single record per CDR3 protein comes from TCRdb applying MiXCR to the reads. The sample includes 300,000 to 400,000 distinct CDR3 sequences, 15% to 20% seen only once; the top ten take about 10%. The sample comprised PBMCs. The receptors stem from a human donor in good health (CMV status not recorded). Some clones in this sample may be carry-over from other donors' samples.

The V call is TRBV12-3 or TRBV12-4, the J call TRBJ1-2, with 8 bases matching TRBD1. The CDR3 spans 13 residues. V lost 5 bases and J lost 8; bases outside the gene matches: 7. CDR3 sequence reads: CASSLRTGQGYTF. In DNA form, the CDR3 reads TGTGCCAGCAGTCTGAGGACAGGGCAAGGCTACACCTTC.

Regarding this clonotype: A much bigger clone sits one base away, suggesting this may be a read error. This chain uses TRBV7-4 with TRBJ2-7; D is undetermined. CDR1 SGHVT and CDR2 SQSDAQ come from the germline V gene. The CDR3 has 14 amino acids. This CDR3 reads CASSFGAYCVWQCF. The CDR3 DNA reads TGTGCCAGCAGCTTTGGAGCCTACTGCGTGTGGCAGTGCTTC.

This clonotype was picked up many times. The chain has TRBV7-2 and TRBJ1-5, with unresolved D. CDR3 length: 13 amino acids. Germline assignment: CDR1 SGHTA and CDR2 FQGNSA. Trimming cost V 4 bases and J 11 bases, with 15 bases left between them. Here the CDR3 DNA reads TGTGCCAGCAGCTCAGACCGCCGGGGAGCCCAGCATTTT. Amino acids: CASSSDRRGAQHF.

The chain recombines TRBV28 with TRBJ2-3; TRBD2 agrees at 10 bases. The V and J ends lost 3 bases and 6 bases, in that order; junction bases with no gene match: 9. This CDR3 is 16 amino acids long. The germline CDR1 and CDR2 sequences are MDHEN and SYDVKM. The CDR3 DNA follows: TGTGCCAGCAGTTTGCCTAGCGGGGGCTCCAGGGATACGCAGTATTTT. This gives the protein CASSLPSGGSRDTQYF.

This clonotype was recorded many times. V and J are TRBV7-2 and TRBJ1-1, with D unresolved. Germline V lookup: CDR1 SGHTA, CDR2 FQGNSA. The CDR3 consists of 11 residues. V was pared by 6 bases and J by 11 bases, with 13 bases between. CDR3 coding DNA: TGTGCCAGCAGTCCTTTACTTTGGGCTTTCTTT. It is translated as CASSPLLWAFF.

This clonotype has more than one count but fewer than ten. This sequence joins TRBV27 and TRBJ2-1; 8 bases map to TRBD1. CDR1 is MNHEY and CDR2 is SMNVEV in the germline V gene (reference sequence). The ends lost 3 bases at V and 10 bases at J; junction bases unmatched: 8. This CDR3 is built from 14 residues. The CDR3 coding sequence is TGTGCCAGCAGTTTGTATGGACAGGGTCGAGAGCAGTTCTTC. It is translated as CASSLYGQGREQFF.

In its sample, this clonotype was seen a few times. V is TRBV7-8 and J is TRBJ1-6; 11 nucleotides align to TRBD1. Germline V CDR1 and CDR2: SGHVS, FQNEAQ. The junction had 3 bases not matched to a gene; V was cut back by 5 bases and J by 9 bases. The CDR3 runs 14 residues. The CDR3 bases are TGTGCCAGCAGCACGGACAGGGGGCCTTCACCCCTCCACTTT. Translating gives CASSTDRGPSPLHF.

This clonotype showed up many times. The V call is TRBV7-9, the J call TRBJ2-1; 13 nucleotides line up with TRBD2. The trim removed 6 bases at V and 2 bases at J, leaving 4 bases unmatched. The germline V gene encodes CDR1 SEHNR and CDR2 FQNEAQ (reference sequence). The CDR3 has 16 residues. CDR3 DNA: TGTGCCAGCAGTCGAACTAGCGGGAGGGCCTACAATGAGCAGTTCTTC. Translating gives CASSRTSGRAYNEQFF.

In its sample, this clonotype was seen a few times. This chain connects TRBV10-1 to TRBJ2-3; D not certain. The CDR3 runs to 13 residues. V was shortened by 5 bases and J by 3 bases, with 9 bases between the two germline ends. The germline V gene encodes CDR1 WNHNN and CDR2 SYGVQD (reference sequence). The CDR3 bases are TGCGCCAGCAGTCCTGAATCTACAGATACGCAGTATTTT. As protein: CASSPESTDTQYF.

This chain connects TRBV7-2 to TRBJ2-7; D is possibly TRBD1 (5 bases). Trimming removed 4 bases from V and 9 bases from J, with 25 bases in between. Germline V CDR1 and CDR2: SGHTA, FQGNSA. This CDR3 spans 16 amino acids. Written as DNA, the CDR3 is TGTGCCAGCAGCTCCTCTCTCGGCAGGGTAGATAAGGGGCAGTACTTC. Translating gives CASSSSLGRVDKGQYF.

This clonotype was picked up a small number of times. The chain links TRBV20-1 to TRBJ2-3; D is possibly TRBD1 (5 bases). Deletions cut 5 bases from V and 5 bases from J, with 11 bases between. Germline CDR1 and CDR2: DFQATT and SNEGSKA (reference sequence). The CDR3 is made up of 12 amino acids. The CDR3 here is CSAVGPGDTQYF. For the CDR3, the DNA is TGCAGTGCTGTGGGGCCGGGAGATACGCAGTATTTT.

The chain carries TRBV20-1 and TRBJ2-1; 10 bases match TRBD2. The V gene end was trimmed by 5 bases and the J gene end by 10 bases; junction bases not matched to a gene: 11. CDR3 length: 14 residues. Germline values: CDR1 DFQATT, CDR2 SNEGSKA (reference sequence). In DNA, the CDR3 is TGCAGTGCTCAAGCGGGAGGGGTTCGCCGGGAGCAGTTCTTC. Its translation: CSAQAGGVRREQFF.

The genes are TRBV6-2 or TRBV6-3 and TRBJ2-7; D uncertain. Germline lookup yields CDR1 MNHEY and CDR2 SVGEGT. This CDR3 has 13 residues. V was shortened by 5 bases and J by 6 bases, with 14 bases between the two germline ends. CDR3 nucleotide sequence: TGTGCCAGCAGTGCTGGGCTAACACCCGAGCAGTACTTC. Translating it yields CASSAGLTPEQYF.

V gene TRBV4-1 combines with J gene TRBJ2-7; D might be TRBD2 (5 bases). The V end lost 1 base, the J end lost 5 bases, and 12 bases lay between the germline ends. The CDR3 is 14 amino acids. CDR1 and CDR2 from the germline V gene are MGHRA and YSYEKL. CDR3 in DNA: TGCGCCAGCAGCCAAGGACCGGGGTCTGACGAGCAGTACTTC. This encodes CASSQGPGSDEQYF.

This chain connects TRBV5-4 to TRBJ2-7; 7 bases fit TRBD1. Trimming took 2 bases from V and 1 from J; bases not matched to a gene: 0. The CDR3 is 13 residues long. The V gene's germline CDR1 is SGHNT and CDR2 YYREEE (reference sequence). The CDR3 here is CASSFRGSYEQYF. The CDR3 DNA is TGTGCCAGCAGCTTCAGGGGGTCCTACGAGCAGTACTTC.

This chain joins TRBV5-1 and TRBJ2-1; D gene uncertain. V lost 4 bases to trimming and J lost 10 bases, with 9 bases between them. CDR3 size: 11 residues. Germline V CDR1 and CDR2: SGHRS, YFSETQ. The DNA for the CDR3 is TGCGCCAGCAGCATAAGAAGGGAGCAGTTCTTC. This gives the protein CASSIRREQFF.

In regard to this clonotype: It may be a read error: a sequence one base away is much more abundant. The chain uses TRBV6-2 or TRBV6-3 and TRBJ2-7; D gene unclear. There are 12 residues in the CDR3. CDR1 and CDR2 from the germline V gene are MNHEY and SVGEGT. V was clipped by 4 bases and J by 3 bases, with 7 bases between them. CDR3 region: CASSSQNYEQYF. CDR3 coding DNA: TGTGCCAGCAGTTCCCAGAACTACGAGCAGTACTTC.